This T cell receptor (beta chain) is drawn from a study of shared clonotypes between healthy human individuals (dated by TCRdb to the early 2020s). Regarding the research as a whole: A couple of women and a few men aged 18 to 49 years were included in the cohort. For each donor, three plates each were used for CD4 naive and CD4 memory, two plates were used for CD8 naive, and one plate was used for CD8 memory. Different laboratories and diverse techniques were used to prepare libraries and sequence TCR repertoires, to increase sequencing depth and limit assay-specific biases. The study deeply sequenced blood TCR repertoires of 5 or 6 healthy adults to estimate repertoire size and the extent of clonotype sharing between individuals. Between about 0.9 and 10 billion PBMCs per donor were obtained by leukapheresis.

About this clone: Its recognized antigen is unknown. No per-base quality is available; no much larger clone lies one base away.

Paper-wide results and their limitations: Because the study included only a small number of donors, the genetic and exposure-history diversity represented was limited. Estimated clonotype richness was generally larger for naive than for memory subsets. Pairwise subsampling indicated that sequencing depth was expected to affect the degree of clonotype sharing among donors. Compared with non-shared clonotypes, the clonotypes found in all four sorted-subset donors had higher generation probabilities. Even with the large sequencing depth, rarefaction of the sorted-subset datasets indicated that sequencing was incomplete. Sampling was restricted to blood, and TCR repertoires in tissue are likely to differ from TCR repertoires in blood. Around 5% of naive CD4, 3.5% of naive CD8, approximately 2.2% of memory CD4, and about 0.4% of memory CD8 clonotypes were shared across a few donors.

V is reduced by 5 bases and J by 0 bases, leaving a spacing of 5 bases between them. Reading from cysteine to phenylalanine, the CDR3 counts 13 amino acids. The only DNA kept is the CDR3, 39 bases in frame from the first base. CDR1 and CDR2 are read off the germline V gene as MDHEN and SYDVKM. Healthy HIV-negative adults with no recently reported acute infections or vaccinations were included as donors. All donors were Caucasian adults living in Nashville, Tennessee, USA. CD4+ T cells were enriched by magnetic negative selection; naive cells were then positively selected on CD45RA, and the negative fraction formed the memory subset. Blood was obtained by leukapheresis, after which PBMCs were separated by Ficoll-Histopaque density gradient centrifugation and cryopreserved in liquid nitrogen vapor phase. Analytical flow cytometry was used to check the purity and quantity of every magnetically sorted T cell population. Each sorted fraction had its genomic DNA isolated and then quantified by UV absorbance on a Nanodrop 2000c.

TCR CDR3 regions were amplified from genomic DNA by multiplex PCR using the deep immunoSEQ assay. Genomic DNA extracted from each cell subset was distributed evenly over all wells of several immunoSEQ 96-well plates, and each plate served as one replicate. For sorted subsets, 150 to 200 ng genomic DNA, equal to 25,000 to 35,000 T cell genomes, was loaded into each replicate PCR. The purified libraries were quantified using a Qubit 3.0 fluorometer, sized with a Bioanalyzer 2100, and then quantified again using the KAPA Library Quantification kit. Every immunoSEQ 96-well plate was sequenced on a dedicated single-read 150-cycle Illumina NextSeq 550 flow cell. The study's own analysis went as follows. Because the immunoSEQ output included only junctional sequences and no quality scores, the filtering could not be the same as the filtering used for full-length reads. Sequences were annotated with PyIR, a Python wrapper for IgBLAST v1.9, using IMGT germline references to assign V/J genes and CDR3. Reads were removed for weak V/J assignments (E-value above 1e-6), missing CDR3, stop codons, out-of-frame junctions, or ambiguous translated residues. A V3J clonotype was defined by an identical inferred V gene, J gene, and CDR3 amino acid sequence. To compute the percentage overlap between repertoires, the number of shared unique clonotypes was divided by the size of the smaller repertoire. Richness of each repertoire was evaluated using RTK rarefaction, the Chao1 estimator, and Recon v2.1 estimates of unobserved clonotypes. OLGA was used to compute generation probabilities for all TCRbeta clonotypes that the gDNA method yielded from a handful of donors. TCRdb stores this immuneACCESS table with in-frame sequences only. Part of the clones is absent; in the studies checked, under half of the shortfall reflects unresolved V genes, and no reason is known for the rest. The DNA gave D and trimming, while V, J and clone size come from that table. The sample includes 1,400,000 or so clones, with about 98.5% observed a single time. Around 0.38% of the sample rests with the top ten.

Sequenced material: naive CD4+ T cells sorted from blood. The label giving this sample's cell subset or site can be read as: CD45RA+ positively selected. The receptor was derived from a man aged 30-40 years in good health. This chain is built from TRBV28 and TRBJ1-5; confidence is insufficient to name the D gene. The bases are TGTGCCAGCAGTAAAAATAGCAATCAGCCCCAGCATTTT. This encodes CASSKNSNQPQHF.